This entry is about one TCR beta chain. Method: immunoSEQ multiplex PCR; TCRdb's copy keeps in-frame clones and lacks some. The top ten hold 3% to 4.5% of the sample, which has 85,000 to 95,000 clones, over 80% seen once. The data originate from a study of blood T cell repertoires in COVID-19. CDR3 size: 15 residues. CDR1 and CDR2 (germline): MNHNY, SVGAGI (reference sequence). V gave up 5 bases and J gave up 5 bases; unmatched junction bases: 7. What was sequenced was peripheral blood. The clonotype was recovered from a woman aged 50 to 60 in a cohort sampled during active COVID-19. The J gene is TRBJ2-2, the V gene TRBV6-6, with 8 bases identical to TRBD1. Here the CDR3 DNA reads TGTGCCAGCAGTCCTGGGACAGGAGGGACCGGGGAGCTGTTTTTT. This sequence encodes CASSPGTGGTGELFF.